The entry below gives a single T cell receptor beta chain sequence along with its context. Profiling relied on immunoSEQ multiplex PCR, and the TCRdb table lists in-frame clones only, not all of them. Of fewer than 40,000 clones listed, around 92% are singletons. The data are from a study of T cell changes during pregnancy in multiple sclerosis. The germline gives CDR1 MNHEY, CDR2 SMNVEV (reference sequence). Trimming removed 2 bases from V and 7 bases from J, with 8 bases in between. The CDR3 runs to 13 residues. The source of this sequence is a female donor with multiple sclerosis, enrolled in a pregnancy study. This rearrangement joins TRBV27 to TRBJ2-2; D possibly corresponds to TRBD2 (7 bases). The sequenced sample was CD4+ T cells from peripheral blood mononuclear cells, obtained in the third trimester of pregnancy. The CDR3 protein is CASSLRGGGELFF. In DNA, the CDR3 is TGTGCCAGCAGTTTAAGGGGGGGCGGGGAGCTGTTTTTT.